Shown below are 5 T cell receptor beta chains from a single sample sequenced in a study of blood T cell repertoires in COVID-19. Produced via immunoSEQ multiplex PCR; TCRdb's table is partial and in-frame only. The table includes more than 85,000 clones, around nine tenths detected once. Material for sequencing was peripheral blood. These receptors were collected from a man aged 50 to 59 with active COVID-19.

The genes are TRBV9 and TRBJ2-5; 10 bases map to TRBD1. The CDR3 loop spans 18 amino acids. Unmatched junction bases numbered 13, after V lost 4 bases and J lost 1 base. The germline CDR1 and CDR2 sequences are SGDLS and YYNGEE. The CDR3 region has the DNA TGTGCCAGCAGCAACCGACAGGGGGCGCTTGGAAGCCAAGAGACCCAGTACTTC. Translated: CASSNRQGALGSQETQYF.

This chain joins TRBV27 and TRBJ2-3, with TRBD1 matching 8 bases. Germline-derived CDR1 and CDR2 are MNHEY and SMNVEV (reference sequence). The J segment lost 3 bases and the V segment lost 6 bases, leaving 17 bases of the junction unmatched. The CDR3 covers 18 residues. CDR3 DNA: TGTGCCAGCAGCCAGATCGGGCCGGGACAGGTCGTAACAGATACGCAGTATTTT. Translated: CASSQIGPGQVVTDTQYF.

In DNA form, the CDR3 reads TGTGCCACCAGTGCAGCGGGGGGGCGCGATGAGCAGTTCTTC. As protein: CATSAAGGRDEQFF. The chain couples TRBV24-1 to TRBJ2-1, with 10 bases aligning to TRBD2. Germline CDR1 and CDR2: KGHDR and SFDVKD. V dropped 5 bases and J dropped 8; count of bases not matched to a gene: 5. The CDR3 spans 14 residues.

V is TRBV11-3 and J is TRBJ2-5; D gene unclear. Germline CDR1 and CDR2: SGHNT and YENEEA. This CDR3 has 13 residues. V lost 1 base to trimming and J lost 4 bases, with 7 bases between them. The CDR3 loop is CASSLGSLETQYF. The CDR3 DNA is TGTGCCAGCAGCTTAGGTTCGTTAGAGACCCAGTACTTC.

The chain carries TRBV27 and TRBJ2-1; 10 nucleotides agree with TRBD2. Trimming removed 10 bases from V and 15 bases from J; junction bases left unmatched: 12. CDR1 is MNHEY, CDR2 SMNVEV, per germline (reference sequence). The CDR3 sequence is 12 residues long. CDR3 DNA sequence: TGTGCCACCTCCCCTGGACTAGCGGAGGTGTTCTTC. It specifies CATSPGLAEVFF.